The rows below give T cell receptor beta chains drawn from one sample of a study of CD8 T cells in ankylosing spondylitis. TCRdb fed the 5' RACE reads into MiXCR, producing one record per CDR3 protein. This sample has 30,000 to 45,000 distinct CDR3 sequences, with roughly an eighth found just once. The specimen was synovial fluid, either unsorted or a sorted T cell fraction (not recorded which). The receptors come from a male donor with ankylosing spondylitis. CDR3s include the opening cysteine and the closing phenylalanine or tryptophan. The D gene is left open where the match is weak. For some rows the clone size is stated as once, few or many, or as a class when expanded; others skip it.

clone_size	d_call	v_call	j_call	cdr3_nt	cdr3_aa
few	TRBD1	TRBV28	TRBJ2-7	TGTGCCAGCCGTGTGGGGACAGGAGACTACGAGCAGTACTTC	CASRVGTGDYEQYF
many	NA	TRBV15	TRBJ2-3	TGTGCCACCAGCAAGGGGGGTGCTAGCGAAGATACGCAGTATTTT	CATSKGGASEDTQYF
NA	TRBD1	TRBV28	TRBJ2-2	TGTGCCAGCAGCCCATCCGACAGGGAGAACACCGGGGAGCTGTTTTTT	CASSPSDRENTGELFF
many	NA	TRBV25-1	TRBJ2-5	TGTGCCAGCAGTGAGTTTAGGCGTAAAGAGACCCAGTACTTC	CASSEFRRKETQYF
NA	NA	TRBV5-1	TRBJ1-1	TGCGCCAGCATGTCGGGCAGGGATAGAGACACTGAAGCTTTCTTT	CASMSGRDRDTEAFF
few	NA	TRBV19	TRBJ1-2	TGTGCCAGTAGACGGACCTATGGCTACACCTTC	CASRRTYGYTF
many	TRBD1	TRBV6-5	TRBJ1-1	TGTGCCAGCAGTTCACCGGGACAGGGTGAAACTGAAGCTTTCTTT	CASSSPGQGETEAFF
NA	NA	TRBV29-1	TRBJ2-7	TGCAGCGTTGAAGAAAGCCCGGGCCTAGGGGAGCAGTACTTC	CSVEESPGLGEQYF
NA	NA	TRBV27	TRBJ2-1	TGTGCCAGCAGTGAATTTACGGGAACTCAGTTCTTC	CASSEFTGTQFF
many	NA	TRBV12-3/TRBV12-4	TRBJ2-3	TGTGCCAGCAGTTTAGCGCCCGACCCGGGAGTGAACACAGATACGCAGTATTTT	CASSLAPDPGVNTDTQYF
NA	NA	TRBV7-9	TRBJ2-1	TGTGCCAGCAGCCTAGCCGGCTCGGTTGAGCAGTTCTTC	CASSLAGSVEQFF
few	TRBD1	TRBV29-1	TRBJ2-5	TGCAGCGTTGAAGGCGGGACAGGGCTTCAAGAGACCCAGTACTTC	CSVEGGTGLQETQYF
many	TRBD1	TRBV6-2/TRBV6-3	TRBJ2-1	TGTGCCAGCAGTTACTCTACCGACAGGGGGGGACACAATGAGCAGTTCTTC	CASSYSTDRGGHNEQFF
NA	NA	TRBV2	TRBJ1-2	TGTGCCAGCGAGGCCAGTGGGGCGAGGGGCTACACCTTC	CASEASGARGYTF
few	NA	TRBV7-4	TRBJ2-7	TGTGCCAGCAGCTTAGGGCCGGATTTGAAGGACGAGCAGTACTTC	CASSLGPDLKDEQYF
many	TRBD1	TRBV6-1	TRBJ2-6	TGTGCCAGCAGTGAAGAGACAGGGTCTGGGGCCAACGTCCTGACTTTC	CASSEETGSGANVLTF
NA	TRBD2	TRBV20-1	TRBJ2-7	TGCAGTGCTAGAACTAGCGGGCCCCCCTCCTACGAGCAGTACTTC	CSARTSGPPSYEQYF